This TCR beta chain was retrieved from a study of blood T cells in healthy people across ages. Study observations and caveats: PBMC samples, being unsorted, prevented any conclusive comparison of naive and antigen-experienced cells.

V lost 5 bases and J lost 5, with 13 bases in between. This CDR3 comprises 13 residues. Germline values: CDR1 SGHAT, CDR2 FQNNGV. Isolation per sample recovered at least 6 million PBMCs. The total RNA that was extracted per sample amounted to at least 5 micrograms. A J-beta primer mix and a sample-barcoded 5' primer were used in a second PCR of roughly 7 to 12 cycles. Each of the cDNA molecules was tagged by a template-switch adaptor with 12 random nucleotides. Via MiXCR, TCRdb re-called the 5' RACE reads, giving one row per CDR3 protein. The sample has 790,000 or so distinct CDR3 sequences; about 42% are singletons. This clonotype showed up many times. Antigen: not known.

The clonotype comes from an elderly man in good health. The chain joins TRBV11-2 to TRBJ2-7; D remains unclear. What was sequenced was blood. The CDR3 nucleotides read TGTGCCAGCAGCCCTGTTCGGCGGAACGAGCAGTACTTC. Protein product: CASSPVRRNEQYF.